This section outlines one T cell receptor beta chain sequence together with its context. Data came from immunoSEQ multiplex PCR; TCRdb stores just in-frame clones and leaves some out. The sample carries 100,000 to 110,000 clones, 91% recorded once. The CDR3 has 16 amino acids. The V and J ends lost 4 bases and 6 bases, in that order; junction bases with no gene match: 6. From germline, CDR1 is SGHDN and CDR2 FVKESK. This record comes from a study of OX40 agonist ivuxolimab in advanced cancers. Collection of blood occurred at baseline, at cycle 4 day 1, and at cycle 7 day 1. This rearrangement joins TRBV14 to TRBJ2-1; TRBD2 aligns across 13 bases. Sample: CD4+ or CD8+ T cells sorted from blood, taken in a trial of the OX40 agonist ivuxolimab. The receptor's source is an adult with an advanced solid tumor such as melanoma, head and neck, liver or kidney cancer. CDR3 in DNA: TGTGCCAGCAGCCGGGCCGGACTAGCGGGAGTCAATGAGCAGTTCTTC. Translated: CASSRAGLAGVNEQFF.